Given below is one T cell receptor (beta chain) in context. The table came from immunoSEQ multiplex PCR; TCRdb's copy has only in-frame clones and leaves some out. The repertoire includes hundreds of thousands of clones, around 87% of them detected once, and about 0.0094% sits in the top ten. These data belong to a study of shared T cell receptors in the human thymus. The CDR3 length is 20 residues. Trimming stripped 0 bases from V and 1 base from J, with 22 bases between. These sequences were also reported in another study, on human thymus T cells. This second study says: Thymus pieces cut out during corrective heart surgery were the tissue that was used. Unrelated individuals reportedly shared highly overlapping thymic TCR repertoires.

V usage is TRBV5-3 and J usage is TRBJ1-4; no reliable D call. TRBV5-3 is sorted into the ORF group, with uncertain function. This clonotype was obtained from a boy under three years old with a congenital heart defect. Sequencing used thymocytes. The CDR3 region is CARSLARVNVVVRTNEKLFF. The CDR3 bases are TGTGCCAGAAGCTTGGCACGTGTAAACGTAGTGGTGCGAACTAATGAAAAACTGTTTTTT.